The following is a TCR beta chain sequence with its context. This specimen belongs to a study of T cell responses to AZD1222 COVID-19 vaccine. Assay: immunoSEQ multiplex PCR; the TCRdb copy retains only in-frame clones and omits some. This repertoire shows 100,000 to 150,000 clones, 91% found once; its top ten account for approximately 5.9%. The specimen was peripheral blood, collected on day 0 of AZD1222 vaccination. The TCR sequence derives from an adult in good health.

The CDR3 reads CAISSGPEPQHF. CDR3 DNA: TGTGCCATCAGCTCCGGACCCGAGCCCCAGCATTTT. This chain connects TRBV10-3 to TRBJ1-5, with unresolved D. V was clipped by 6 bases and J by 8 bases, with 11 bases between them. The CDR3 runs 12 residues. CDR1 ENHRY and CDR2 SYGVKD come from the germline V gene.